Included here is one TCR beta chain sequence, with context. One end of the junction does not line up with germline, which may come from a read error. The source of the sample is a study of blood T cell repertoires in COVID-19. The germline V gene encodes CDR1 MNHEY and CDR2 SVGEGT. The CDR3 totals 15 residues. The authors' processing: Amplification of reference gene primers provided the estimated nucleated cell counts. Profiled with immunoSEQ multiplex PCR; TCRdb holds only in-frame clones, not every one. For V, J and clone size, that table is used; D and trimming come from the DNA. Of 150,000 or so clones detected, 88% appear once; the ten largest clones hold around 25%.

This chain connects TRBV6-2 or TRBV6-3 to TRBJ2-2, with 8 bases that match TRBD1. This sequence originates from a man in his fifties or sixties with acute or convalescent COVID-19. Sequenced material: peripheral blood. The CDR3 is CASSYQGAHTEELFF. CDR3 nucleotides: TGTGCCAGCAGTTATCAGGGGGCGCACACCGAGGAGCTGTTTTTT.